Following are 22 T cell receptor beta chains from one sample sequenced in a study of regulatory T cells in long-lasting Graves disease (TCRdb year 2021). This specimen's time point label, per the study, means: persistent/refractory GD, antithyroid drugs over 5 years with positive TRAb. For both TCR sequencing and RNA sequencing, RNA was extracted from PBMCs using TRIzol. The receptor library was made with multiplex PCR. Sequencing relied on an Illumina HiSeq 4000. iRepertoire HTBI primers and Arm-PCR amplification of CDR3 regions were used to construct TCR beta libraries. The public reads were reanalyzed by TCRdb: fastp trimming at Q25, MiXCR alignment, in-frame beta chains only. Under each unique CDR3 protein, matching rows form one entry showing the most common genes and DNA. This sample holds around 460,000 distinct CDR3 sequences; about 22% were observed only once. Jointly, the top ten make up around 14% of the sample.

Here the sequenced sample was peripheral blood mononuclear cells (PBMCs), taken when the disease was refractory, from a patient treated with antithyroid drugs. The receptors were sampled from a female donor with Graves disease.

The CDR3 loop is CASSLAGTGGTGELFF. The CDR3 DNA reads TGTGCCAGCAGCTTGGCCGGGACAGGGGGAACCGGGGAGCTGTTTTTT. The chain combines TRBV5-5 with TRBJ2-2; 11 bases are shared with TRBD1. The germline V gene has CDR1 SGHKS and CDR2 YYEKEE (reference sequence). The CDR3 consists of 16 residues. The junction had 3 bases not matched to a gene; V was cut back by 0 bases and J by 5 bases.

The table lists this clonotype with many counts. V is TRBV12-3 or TRBV12-4 and J is TRBJ1-5; D unclear. The V end lost 5 bases, the J end lost 7 bases, and 15 bases lay between the germline ends. CDR3 length: 14 residues. The DNA for the CDR3 is TGTGCCAGCAGTGAATTGGCGGCCAACCAGCCCCAGCATTTT. It codes for CASSELAANQPQHF.

This clonotype was detected once. The chain has TRBV5-4 and TRBJ1-1; D gene unclear. From germline, CDR1 is SGHNT and CDR2 YYREEE (reference sequence). The length of the CDR3 is 14 residues. V was clipped by 3 bases and J by 0 bases, with 9 bases between them. The CDR3 spells CASSSPPMNTEAFF. For the CDR3, the DNA is TGTGCCAGCAGCTCTCCTCCTATGAACACTGAAGCTTTCTTT. The variable domain in full, completed from reference TRBV5-4 and TRBJ1-1, reads ETGVTQSPTHLIKTRGQQVTLRCSSQSGHNTVSWYQQALGQGPQFIFQYYREEENGRGNFPPRFSGLQFPNYSSELNVNALELDDSALYLCASSSPPMNTEAFFGQGTRLTVV.

In this sample, this clonotype turned up a few times. The gene calls are TRBV4-1 and TRBJ1-2, with D possibly TRBD1 on 6 matching bases. Germline lookup yields CDR1 MGHRA and CDR2 YSYEKL. The CDR3 spans 14 residues. V was clipped by 2 bases and J by 2 bases, with 9 bases between them. In DNA form, the CDR3 reads TGCGCCAGCAGCCAACTGGGGGCCAACTATGGCTACACCTTC. Amino acid sequence: CASSQLGANYGYTF.

This clonotype was observed at least ten times. The chain links TRBV28 to TRBJ2-5; 7 nucleotides agree with TRBD1. Germline V gene sequence: CDR1 MDHEN, CDR2 SYDVKM. This CDR3 contains 15 residues. V lost 6 bases to trimming and J lost 4 bases; unmatched junction nucleotides: 11. DNA of the CDR3: TGTGCCAGCAGCATCGAAGGGGGCAATTTAGAGACCCAGTACTTC. Its protein is CASSIEGGNLETQYF.

The rearrangement links TRBV29-1 to TRBJ2-1, with D unresolved. Germline CDR1 is SQVTM and CDR2 is ANQGSEA. The CDR3 contains 14 residues. Between the trimmed V and J ends, which lost 8 bases and 0 bases, there was a span of 14 bases. The CDR3 sequence is CSSSSESSYNEQFF. CDR3 coding DNA: TGCAGCTCATCTTCCGAGAGCTCCTACAATGAGCAGTTCTTC.

This clonotype turned up a few times. The chain is built from TRBV6-1 and TRBJ2-7; D may be TRBD1 (6 bases). Germline CDR1 MNHNS, CDR2 SASEGT. V was trimmed by 6 bases and J by 4 bases, leaving 16 bases between them. There are 14 residues in the CDR3. For the CDR3, the DNA is TGTGCCAGCAGAAAGGGGCCAGGGGTTTACGAGCAGTACTTC. Translating it yields CASRKGPGVYEQYF.

The chain is built from TRBV3-1 and TRBJ2-5, with TRBD2 as a possible D gene (5 bases). Per the germline V gene, CDR1 is LGHDT and CDR2 is YNNKEL (reference sequence). V gave up 0 bases and J gave up 4 bases, with 12 bases separating them. CDR3 length: 15 amino acids. The CDR3 DNA sequence: TGTGCCAGCAGCCAAGATCCGCGGGTCAGAGAGACCCAGTACTTC. Protein: CASSQDPRVRETQYF.

This clonotype appeared many times. The chain uses TRBV28 and TRBJ1-2; 7 nucleotides align to TRBD1. Unmatched junction bases numbered 17, after V lost 4 bases and J lost 6 bases. The CDR3 is made up of 17 amino acids. Looked up from germline, CDR1 is MDHEN and CDR2 is SYDVKM. CDR3 DNA sequence: TGTGCCAGCAGTTCCACCGGGACAGAGAGAATTTGGCATGGCTACACCTTC. This translates into CASSSTGTERIWHGYTF.

This clonotype has a handful of counts. The genes are TRBV7-9 and TRBJ2-2; 7 bases match TRBD2. The CDR3 sequence is 16 residues long. The germline gives CDR1 SEHNR, CDR2 FQNEAQ (reference sequence). Trimming removed 5 bases from V and 2 bases from J; junction bases left unmatched: 8. CDR3 nucleotide sequence: TGTGCCAGCAGCCCCACTGCGGGGGTAAACACCGGGGAGCTGTTTTTT. The encoded protein is CASSPTAGVNTGELFF.

In its sample, this clonotype was seen many times. The chain carries TRBV28 and TRBJ1-2; D remains unclear. This CDR3 has 13 amino acids. Germline assignment: CDR1 MDHEN and CDR2 SYDVKM. V lost 7 bases and J 4 bases, leaving 13 bases between the germline ends. CDR3 region: CASIPGGGYGYTF. The CDR3 coding sequence is TGTGCCAGCATCCCGGGAGGCGGCTATGGCTACACCTTC.

This chain uses TRBV9 with TRBJ1-3; no reliable D call. Germline lookup yields CDR1 SGDLS and CDR2 YYNGEE. V lost 2 bases to trimming and J lost 0 bases, with 12 bases between them. There are 16 residues in the CDR3. CDR3 in amino acids: CASSVDVHSSGNTIYF. The CDR3, as DNA: TGTGCCAGCAGCGTGGACGTCCATAGCTCTGGAAACACCATATATTTT. Full variable domain (remainder filled in from reference TRBV9 and TRBJ1-3): DSGVTQTPKHLITATGQRVTLRCSPRSGDLSVYWYQQSLDQGLQFLIQYYNGEERAKGNILERFSAQQFPDLHSELNLSSLELGDSALYFCASSVDVHSSGNTIYFGEGSWLTVV.

This clonotype occurred many times. The chain joins TRBV20-1 to TRBJ1-1, with D unclear. The CDR3 spans 14 residues. V lost 0 bases and J lost 0, with 8 bases in between. The V gene's germline CDR1 is DFQATT and CDR2 SNEGSKA (reference sequence). The CDR3 sequence is CSARDRMMNTEAFF. The CDR3 DNA is TGCAGTGCTAGAGATCGGATGATGAACACTGAAGCTTTCTTT.

The chain has TRBV6-2 or TRBV6-3 and TRBJ1-1; possibly TRBD1 for D (6 bases). Germline values: CDR1 MNHEY, CDR2 SVGEGT. V was clipped by 5 bases and J by 3 bases, with 13 bases between them. CDR3 length equals 14 residues. This chain's CDR3 is CASSRRGGDTEAFF. CDR3 coding DNA: TGTGCCAGCAGTCGCAGGGGCGGGGACACTGAAGCTTTCTTT.

This clonotype was found many times. The V call is TRBV28, the J call TRBJ2-7; a weak D match, TRBD1 (6 bases). Germline V lookup: CDR1 MDHEN, CDR2 SYDVKM. The CDR3 runs to 14 residues. The germline V and J ends were trimmed by 4 bases and 6 bases, with 16 bases remaining between them. Here the CDR3 reads CASSSQGIRSEQYF. The CDR3 nucleotides are TGTGCCAGCAGTTCTCAGGGGATTAGGAGCGAGCAGTACTTC.

This chain uses TRBV12-3 or TRBV12-4 with TRBJ1-3; D may be TRBD1 (6 bases). V lost 6 bases, J lost 7 bases, and 25 bases lay in between. The CDR3 contains 17 residues. CDR3 sequence reads: CASRRLGQRTAANTIYF. The CDR3 DNA reads TGTGCCAGCAGACGGTTGGGACAACGCACGGCGGCGAACACCATATATTTT.

This chain connects TRBV10-3 to TRBJ1-2; the D gene is possibly TRBD1 (6 bases). Germline CDR1 ENHRY, CDR2 SYGVKD. Trimming removed 5 bases from V and 6 bases from J, with 19 bases in between. CDR3 length: 15 amino acids. The chain's CDR3 is CAISKEGGGAHGYTF. The CDR3 DNA sequence: TGTGCCATCAGTAAAGAAGGGGGGGGGGCACATGGCTACACCTTC.

The chain employs TRBV10-3 and TRBJ2-1; D may match TRBD1 or TRBD2 (5 bases each). From germline, CDR1 is ENHRY and CDR2 SYGVKD. Deletions cut 6 bases from V and 9 bases from J, with 12 bases between. The CDR3 has 12 amino acids. The CDR3 region is CAIRGTVTEQFF. The CDR3 DNA reads as TGTGCCATCAGGGGGACCGTGACTGAGCAGTTCTTC.

The V call is TRBV12-3 or TRBV12-4, the J call TRBJ2-2; D is uncertain. The CDR3 loop spans 14 amino acids. Trimming removed 2 bases at V and 6 bases at J, with 10 bases between. The CDR3 loop is CASSLRFFAGELFF. CDR3 coding DNA: TGTGCCAGCAGTTTACGTTTTTTTGCCGGGGAGCTGTTTTTT.

There are many counts of this clonotype. The chain links TRBV2 to TRBJ2-7; no definite D call. The CDR3 has 15 amino acids. Germline-derived CDR1 and CDR2 are SNHLY and FYNNEI. The V end lost 1 base, the J end lost 5 bases, and 15 bases lay between the germline ends. CDR3 region: CASSEGTPPPHEQYF. The CDR3 DNA reads as TGTGCCAGCAGTGAAGGTACACCCCCCCCCCACGAGCAGTACTTC.

This clonotype has at least ten counts. This sequence joins TRBV28 and TRBJ1-5; a weak D match, TRBD1 (5 bases). Looked up from germline, CDR1 is MDHEN and CDR2 is SYDVKM. The CDR3 runs to 15 residues. Trimming pared 6 bases from V and 4 bases from J, leaving 16 bases between. In DNA, the CDR3 is TGTGCCAGCAGACGTCGGGGGACTCGAAATCAGCCCCAGCATTTT. This gives the protein CASRRRGTRNQPQHF.

This clonotype was picked up a small number of times. The chain carries TRBV6-1 and TRBJ1-5, with no clear D. The V and J ends lost 4 bases and 5 bases respectively, with 9 bases between them. This CDR3 comprises 13 residues. Germline-derived CDR1 and CDR2 are MNHNS and SASEGT. CDR3 sequence reads: CASSGETYQPQHF. The CDR3 DNA reads TGTGCCAGCAGTGGGGAGACGTATCAGCCCCAGCATTTT.